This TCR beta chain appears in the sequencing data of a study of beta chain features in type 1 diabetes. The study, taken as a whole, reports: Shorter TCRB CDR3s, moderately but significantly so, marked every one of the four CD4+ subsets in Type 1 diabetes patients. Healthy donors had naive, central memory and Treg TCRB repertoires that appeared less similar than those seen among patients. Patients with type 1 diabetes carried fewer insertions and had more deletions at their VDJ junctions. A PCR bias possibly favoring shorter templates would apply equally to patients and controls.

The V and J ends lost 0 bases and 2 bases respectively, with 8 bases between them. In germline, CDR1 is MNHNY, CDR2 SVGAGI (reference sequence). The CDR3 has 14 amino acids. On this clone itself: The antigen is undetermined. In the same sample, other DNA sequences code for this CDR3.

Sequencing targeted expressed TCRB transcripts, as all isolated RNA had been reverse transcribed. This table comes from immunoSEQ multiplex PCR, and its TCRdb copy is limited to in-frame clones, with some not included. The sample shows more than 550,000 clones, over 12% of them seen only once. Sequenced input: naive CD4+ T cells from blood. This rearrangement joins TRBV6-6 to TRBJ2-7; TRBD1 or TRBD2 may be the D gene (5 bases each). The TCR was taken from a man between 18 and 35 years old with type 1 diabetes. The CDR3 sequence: CASSYSRGAYEQYF. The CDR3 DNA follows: TGTGCCAGCAGTTACTCGAGGGGAGCCTACGAGCAGTACTTC.